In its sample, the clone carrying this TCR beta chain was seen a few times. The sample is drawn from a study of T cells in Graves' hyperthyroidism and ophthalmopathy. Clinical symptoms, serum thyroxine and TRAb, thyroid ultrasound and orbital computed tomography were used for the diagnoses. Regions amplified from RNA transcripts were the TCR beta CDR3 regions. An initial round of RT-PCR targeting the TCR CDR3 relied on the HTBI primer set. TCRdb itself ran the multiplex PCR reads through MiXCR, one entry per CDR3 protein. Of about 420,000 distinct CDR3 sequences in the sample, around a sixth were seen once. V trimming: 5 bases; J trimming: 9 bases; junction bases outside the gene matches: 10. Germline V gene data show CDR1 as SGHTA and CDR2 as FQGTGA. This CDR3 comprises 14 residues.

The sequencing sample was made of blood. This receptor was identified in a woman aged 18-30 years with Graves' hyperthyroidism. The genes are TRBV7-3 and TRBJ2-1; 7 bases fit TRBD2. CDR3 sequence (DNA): TGTGCCAGCAGCGTCGGACTAGATTTTACTGAGCAGTTCTTC. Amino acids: CASSVGLDFTEQFF.